These T cell receptor beta chains were read from a single sample in a study of T cells in Graves' hyperthyroidism and ophthalmopathy. TCRdb fed the multiplex PCR reads into MiXCR, producing one record per CDR3 protein. Among about 600,000 distinct CDR3 sequences listed, roughly 15% were seen once. The sample was blood. The receptors come from a woman aged 45-65 years with Graves' ophthalmopathy. Each CDR3 is given with its conserved first and last residue. The D gene is left open where the match is weak. The size field is filled for only some rows; it gives once, few, many or a size class.

>TRBV6-1|many|TRBD2|TRBJ2-7
TGTGCCACTCGACTAGCGCGAGTCTACGAGCAGTACTTC
CATRLARVYEQYF
>TRBV5-1|NA|TRBD2|TRBJ2-5
TGCGCCAGCAGCTCCCCTGGACTAGCGGGAGTTTTTGAGACCCAGTACTTC
CASSSPGLAGVFETQYF
>TRBV7-9|few|TRBD2|TRBJ2-7
TGTGCCAGCAGCATTGGACTAGCGGGGACCTACGAGCAGTACTTC
CASSIGLAGTYEQYF
>TRBV6-1|NA|NA|TRBJ2-7
TGTGCCAGCAGTGAGGGCAGGAGCTCCTACAAGCAGTACTTC
CASSEGRSSYKQYF
>TRBV20-1|many|NA|TRBJ2-3
TGCAGTGCTAGTAACTCCGGAAACACAGATACGCAGTATTTT
CSASNSGNTDTQYF
>TRBV11-2|NA|TRBD2|TRBJ2-5
TGTGCCAGCAGCTTATTAGCGGGCTATGGAGAGACCCAGTACTTC
CASSLLAGYGETQYF
>TRBV12-3/TRBV12-4|few|TRBD2|TRBJ2-7
TGTGCCAGCAGTTCGCGGGGGGGGGGGGCGGTAACGGGAGGGCTCCACGAGCAGTACTTC
CASSSRGGGAVTGGLHEQYF
>TRBV7-2|many|NA|TRBJ2-3
TGTGCCAGCAGCTTGCGGGACTCTGTAGATACGCAGTATTTT
CASSLRDSVDTQYF
>TRBV11-2|many|NA|TRBJ2-1
TGTGCCAGCAGTCTAGTCCAGGGGCAAAGTGAGCAGTTCTTC
CASSLVQGQSEQFF
>TRBV14|many|TRBD2|TRBJ2-5
TGTGCCAGCAGCCAAGCAAGCGGGAGGGCCCGGGAGACCCAGTACTTC
CASSQASGRARETQYF
>TRBV27|NA|NA|TRBJ2-1
TGTGCCAGCAGTTTTGGGACGGCCTCCTACAATGAGCAGTTCTTC
CASSFGTASYNEQFF
>TRBV28|few|TRBD1|TRBJ2-4
TGTGCCAGCAACAGGGGTAACATTCAGTACTTC
CASNRGNIQYF
>TRBV5-8|many|TRBD1|TRBJ1-2
TGTGCCAGCAGAACAGGGGAAAGCTATGGCTACACCTTC
CASRTGESYGYTF
>TRBV11-2|many|NA|TRBJ2-4
TGTGCCAGCAGCTTACCCGGGTTGGACAAAAACATTCAGTACTTC
CASSLPGLDKNIQYF
>TRBV29-1|many|NA|TRBJ2-7
TGCAGCGTGGTCCGACAGGACACCTACGAGCAGTACTTC
CSVVRQDTYEQYF
>TRBV12-3/TRBV12-4|many|TRBD2|TRBJ2-3
TGTGCCAGCAGTAAGGACGGGGGGGCTGGAAGAACAGATACGCAGTATTTT
CASSKDGGAGRTDTQYF
>TRBV2|NA|TRBD2|TRBJ2-1
TGTGCCAGCGGGACTAGGCGCTTAGATAAGTTCTTC
CASGTRRLDKFF
>TRBV5-1|many|NA|TRBJ1-1
TGCGCCAGCAGCGGGCCCGGGGTCATGAACACTGAAGCTTTCTTT
CASSGPGVMNTEAFF
>TRBV28|many|NA|TRBJ1-4
TGTGCCAGCAATTGGGGGACTGAGGTTAATGAAAAACTGTTTTTT
CASNWGTEVNEKLFF
>TRBV24-1|many|TRBD2|TRBJ2-3
TGTGCCACTGCGGGCGGGAGTGGGGATACGCAGTATTTT
CATAGGSGDTQYF
>TRBV5-6|NA|TRBD1|TRBJ2-7
TGTGCCAGCAGTTTTGCCACCGGGACAGGAGCCTACGAGCAGTACTTC
CASSFATGTGAYEQYF
>TRBV28|NA|NA|TRBJ2-7
TGTGCCAGCAGTTTATGGGACTTAAGCTCCTACGAGCAGTACTTC
CASSLWDLSSYEQYF
>TRBV6-2/TRBV6-3|many|TRBD2|TRBJ2-7
TGTGCCATTGGACTAGCGGGAGTCTCCTACGAGCAGTACTTC
CAIGLAGVSYEQYF
>TRBV5-1|NA|NA|TRBJ2-7
TGCGCCAGCAGCTTGGGTTCCTACGAGCAGTGCTTC
CASSLGSYEQCF
>TRBV7-6|NA|NA|TRBJ2-1
TGTGCCAGCAGCCCGATGGAGTTTGCGAGGCAGTTCTTC
CASSPMEFARQFF
>TRBV28|many|TRBD1|TRBJ1-3
TGTGCCAGCAGTACAGGGACAGTCTCTGGAAACACCATATATTTT
CASSTGTVSGNTIYF
>TRBV6-2/TRBV6-3|NA|NA|TRBJ2-3
TGTGCCAGCGAGGACTATGGGGATACGCAGTATTTT
CASEDYGDTQYF
>TRBV11-2|once|TRBD2|TRBJ2-1
TGTGCCAGCAGCTTAAGCCCGGGGCGGGAGGGCCCCTACAATGAGCAGTTCTTC
CASSLSPGREGPYNEQFF
>TRBV30|many|NA|TRBJ1-5
TGTGCCTGGAGTGTCCCGGGGGGTCGCAATCAGCCCCAGCATTTT
CAWSVPGGRNQPQHF
>TRBV19|NA|NA|TRBJ2-1
TGTGCCAGTAGTATATTCGGGACTTTCGTTGACAATGAGCAGTTCTTC
CASSIFGTFVDNEQFF
>TRBV19|NA|TRBD1|TRBJ1-1
TGTGCCAGTAGTCTCTTGACAGGGGATGCTTTCTTT
CASSLLTGDAFF
>TRBV5-1|many|NA|TRBJ2-1
TGCGCCAGCAGCTTGGATGGACTACGGAATGAGCAGTTCTTC
CASSLDGLRNEQFF
>TRBV27|NA|NA|TRBJ2-3
TGTGCCAGCAGTTTAGTATCTAGATTCTACACAGATACGCAGTATTTT
CASSLVSRFYTDTQYF
>TRBV24-1|many|NA|TRBJ2-3
TGTGCCACCAGTGAAGTTGATACCACAGATACGCAGTATTTT
CATSEVDTTDTQYF
>TRBV4-2|NA|NA|TRBJ1-3
TGTGCCAGCAGCCCGCCGAGATCTGGAAACACCATATATTTT
CASSPPRSGNTIYF
>TRBV29-1|many|NA|TRBJ2-6
TGCAGCGTCCTGGGGGCAGGCGACTCTGGGGCCAACGTCCTGACTTTC
CSVLGAGDSGANVLTF
>TRBV28|many|TRBD1|TRBJ1-1
TGTGCCAGCAGTCGTCCCGGGACAGGGTGGGGAACTGAAGCTTTCTTT
CASSRPGTGWGTEAFF
>TRBV15|many|NA|TRBJ2-3
TGTGCCACCAGCAGAGATGCGACTTCAGATACGCAGTATTTT
CATSRDATSDTQYF
>TRBV13|NA|NA|TRBJ1-1
TGTGCCAGCAGCTCCCCGAACGAGGGAATGAACACTGAAGCTTTCTTT
CASSSPNEGMNTEAFF
>TRBV15|many|TRBD2|TRBJ2-1
TGTGCCACCAGCAGAGGCCGGACTAGCGGGAGTAATGAGCAGTTCTTC
CATSRGRTSGSNEQFF
>TRBV20-1|many|NA|TRBJ2-7
TGCAGTGCTAGAGATCCGTTGGGGGGCAACGAGCAGTACTTC
CSARDPLGGNEQYF
>TRBV30|many|TRBD2|TRBJ2-1
TGTGCCTGGACCCGGGACGGTGGACTAGCGGGCAATGAGCAGTTCTTC
CAWTRDGGLAGNEQFF
>TRBV7-9|NA|TRBD2|TRBJ2-5
TGTGCCAGCAGCCAGGGGGGACTAGCGGGAGGGCGTGGAGAGACCCAGTACTTC
CASSQGGLAGGRGETQYF
>TRBV24-1|NA|TRBD1|TRBJ2-5
TGTGCCACCAGCAATACGGACAGGTACCAAGAGACCCAGTACTTC
CATSNTDRYQETQYF
>TRBV7-2|many|TRBD2|TRBJ2-2
TGTGCCAGCAGCCCATCTAGCGGGGCCTACACCGGGGAGCTGTTTTTT
CASSPSSGAYTGELFF
>TRBV30|many|TRBD1|TRBJ1-2
TGTGCCAGGGCCGAATGGGACGGGACAGCGTATGGCTACACCTTC
CARAEWDGTAYGYTF
>TRBV6-1|few|NA|TRBJ1-2
TGTGCCAGCACCCGGGACGTGTCCTTTAACTATGGCTACACCTTC
CASTRDVSFNYGYTF
>TRBV12-3/TRBV12-4|few|TRBD1|TRBJ2-3
TGTGCCAGCAGTTCCCCCCCTGGGGGACAGGGATCAGATACGCAGTATTTT
CASSSPPGGQGSDTQYF
>TRBV12-3/TRBV12-4|few|NA|TRBJ1-1
TGTGCCAGCACCCGATTCCGGGACGGGCTTGAAGCTTTCTTT
CASTRFRDGLEAFF
>TRBV5-8|NA|NA|TRBJ1-4
TGTGCCAGCAGCCCGCCGGGCCATGAAAAACTGTTTTTT
CASSPPGHEKLFF
>TRBV20-1|many|NA|TRBJ2-7
TGCAGTGCTGGAACGACAGGCTCCTACGAGCAGTACTTC
CSAGTTGSYEQYF
>TRBV10-3|many|NA|TRBJ1-1
TGTGCCATCAGCCCCGGACTCATGAACACTGAAGCTTTCTTT
CAISPGLMNTEAFF
>TRBV7-2|NA|NA|TRBJ1-3
TGTGCCAGCAGCATACAGGTGACTGGAAACACCATATATTTT
CASSIQVTGNTIYF
>TRBV28|many|NA|TRBJ1-2
TGTGCCAGCAGTTTACAGGCCTATGGCTACACCTTC
CASSLQAYGYTF